The 26 T cell receptor beta chains presented below share a single source sample, sequenced in a study of T cells after yellow fever vaccination. TCRdb reanalysed the 5' RACE reads using MiXCR and keeps one entry per CDR3 protein. The sample lists hundreds of thousands of distinct CDR3 sequences, 8.7% seen once, with roughly 17% in the top ten. The sequencing used PBMCs, collected on the day of the first yellow fever vaccination. These receptors were taken from a man between 18 and 35 years old who received the YFV17D yellow fever vaccine.

There are a few counts of this clonotype. The chain recombines TRBV4-1 with TRBJ2-7, with D possibly being TRBD1 (6 bases). Trimming pared 2 bases from V and 5 bases from J, leaving 13 bases between. The germline CDR1 and CDR2 sequences are MGHRA and YSYEKL. The CDR3 is 14 residues long. This CDR3 reads CASSQRQDTHEQYF. The CDR3, as DNA: TGCGCCAGCAGCCAACGACAGGACACCCACGAGCAGTACTTC.

This clonotype was picked up many times. The J gene is TRBJ2-1, the V gene TRBV7-2; perhaps TRBD1 as D (6 bases). The CDR3 runs 15 residues. Germline V lookup: CDR1 SGHTA, CDR2 FQGNSA. Trimming removed 5 bases from V and 0 bases from J, with 11 bases in between. The chain's CDR3 is CASSADRSSYNEQFF. CDR3 coding DNA: TGTGCCAGCAGCGCCGACAGGAGCTCCTACAATGAGCAGTTCTTC.

With respect to this clonotype: Being one base from a much bigger clone, this may be a read error. The chain has TRBV5-1 and TRBJ2-1; no firm D call. V was cut by 4 bases and J by 9 bases, with 14 bases left in between. This CDR3 has 13 residues. Per the germline V gene, CDR1 is SGHRS and CDR2 is YFSETQ. Here the CDR3 reads CASSRPHSFEQFF. CDR3 sequence (DNA): TGCGCCAGCAGCCGCCCCCACTCCTTTGAGCAGTTCTTC.

J is TRBJ2-1 and V is TRBV20-1; no firm D call. V dropped 2 bases and J dropped 0 bases, with 5 bases sitting between them. Germline CDR1 and CDR2: DFQATT and SNEGSKA (reference sequence). This CDR3 is 13 amino acids long. DNA of the CDR3: TGCAGTGCTAGACAGTTCTCCTACAATGAGCAGTTCTTC. Encoded protein: CSARQFSYNEQFF.

This clonotype appeared a few times. The chain is built from TRBV29-1 and TRBJ2-3, with TRBD2 matching 13 bases. Germline CDR1 and CDR2: SQVTM and ANQGSEA. With 3 bases clipped from V and 0 bases from J, the junction kept 6 bases outside the gene matches. There are 17 residues in the CDR3. The DNA for the CDR3 is TGCAGCGTTGATCGGGGACTAGCGGGGTTTAGCACAGATACGCAGTATTTT. Its protein is CSVDRGLAGFSTDTQYF.

As concerns this clonotype: An end of the junction does not agree with germline; a read error may underlie this. This sequence joins TRBV5-5 and TRBJ2-3; 10 bases line up with TRBD2. The CDR3 has 15 amino acids. The V gene's germline CDR1 is SGHKS and CDR2 YYEKEE (reference sequence). The CDR3 spells CASSPAGGRTDTLYF. The CDR3 DNA reads as TGTGCCAGCAGCCCAGCGGGGGGGCGCACAGATACGCTGTATTTT.

V is TRBV9 and J is TRBJ2-5; TRBD2 matches at 8 bases. CDR3 length: 16 amino acids. Germline CDR1 SGDLS, CDR2 YYNGEE. V lost 0 bases and J lost 4; bases outside the gene matches: 8. In DNA form, the CDR3 reads TGTGCCAGCAGCGTAGCCGCGGGACTAGGTATAGAGACCCAGTACTTC. Translating gives CASSVAAGLGIETQYF. Full variable domain (missing parts from reference TRBV9 and TRBJ2-5): DSGVTQTPKHLITATGQRVTLRCSPRSGDLSVYWYQQSLDQGLQFLIQYYNGEERAKGNILERFSAQQFPDLHSELNLSSLELGDSALYFCASSVAAGLGIETQYFGPGTRLLVL.

This clonotype was seen a handful of times. This chain joins TRBV5-4 and TRBJ2-5; D ambiguous. V was pared by 0 bases and J by 1 base, with 7 bases between. Germline V gene lookup returns CDR1 SGHNT and CDR2 YYREEE (reference sequence). The CDR3 runs 14 residues. Here the CDR3 DNA reads TGTGCCAGCAGCTTGGCTTTCGGCCAAGAGACCCAGTACTTC. It specifies CASSLAFGQETQYF.

V usage is TRBV7-6 and J usage is TRBJ2-5, with 12 bases lining up with TRBD1. The J segment lost 5 bases and the V segment lost 5 bases, leaving 6 bases of the junction unmatched. Germline assignment: CDR1 SGHVS and CDR2 FNYEAQ. CDR3 length equals 15 residues. CDR3 region: CASSDRDRGLETQYF. CDR3 DNA: TGTGCCAGCAGCGACCGGGACAGGGGGCTTGAGACCCAGTACTTC.

This clonotype was counted a few times. V usage is TRBV18 and J usage is TRBJ1-6; maybe TRBD1 (5 bases). Looked up from germline, CDR1 is KGHSH and CDR2 is LQKENI. The CDR3 length is 17 residues. Between the trimmed V and J ends, which lost 2 bases and 0 bases, there was a span of 11 bases. CDR3 sequence reads: CASSPIRQSSYNSPLHF. CDR3 nucleotides: TGTGCCAGCTCACCAATCCGACAGAGCTCCTATAATTCACCCCTCCACTTT.

The J gene is TRBJ1-2, the V gene TRBV15; D remains unclear. Germline V CDR1 and CDR2: LNHNV, YYDKDF (reference sequence). The CDR3 has 15 residues. Trimming took off 0 bases at V and 2 bases at J, with 10 bases between the two ends. The CDR3 DNA reads as TGTGCCACCAGCAGAGATCCTGGAGGGAACTATGGCTACACCTTC. Its translation: CATSRDPGGNYGYTF.

The genes are TRBV29-1 and TRBJ2-7; D is unclear. This CDR3 comprises 12 residues. Germline CDR1 SQVTM, CDR2 ANQGSEA. The germline V and J ends were trimmed by 4 bases and 1 base, with 8 bases remaining between them. CDR3 coding DNA: TGCAGCGTTGGAAGGGATTCCTACGAGCAGTACTTC. Translation: CSVGRDSYEQYF.

This clonotype was counted ten times or more. V gene TRBV4-2 combines with J gene TRBJ2-2; 8 nucleotides agree with TRBD1. CDR1 is LGHNA and CDR2 is YNFKEQ in the germline V gene. The CDR3 runs to 17 residues. The V and J ends lost 4 bases and 1 base, in that order; junction bases with no gene match: 8. The CDR3: CASSPSGDRGNTGELFF. In nucleotides, the CDR3 is TGTGCCAGCAGCCCAAGCGGCGACAGGGGGAACACCGGGGAGCTGTTTTTT.

The sample holds a few counts of this clonotype. J is TRBJ2-2 and V is TRBV7-3; no firm D call. Deletions cut 5 bases from V and 7 bases from J, with 17 bases between. The germline gives CDR1 SGHTA, CDR2 FQGTGA. The CDR3 contains 15 residues. The CDR3 loop is CASSPIPGSGGELFF. The DNA for the CDR3 is TGTGCCAGCAGCCCGATACCTGGATCGGGCGGGGAGCTGTTTTTT. Looking up the rest from reference TRBV7-3 and TRBJ2-2 gives the full variable domain: GAGVSQTPSNKVTEKGKYVELRCDPISGHTALYWYRQSLGQGPEFLIYFQGTGAADDSGLPNDRFFAVRPEGSVSTLKIQRTERGDSAVYLCASSPIPGSGGELFFGEGSRLTVL.

This clonotype was found a few times. The J gene is TRBJ2-7, the V gene TRBV12-3 or TRBV12-4; 9 bases align to TRBD1. Trimming at V came to 3 bases and at J to 2 bases, leaving 8 bases not matched to a gene. The CDR3 runs to 16 residues. CDR3 sequence reads: CASSFGPGQGPYEQYF. CDR3 nucleotide sequence: TGTGCCAGCAGTTTTGGACCGGGACAGGGTCCCTACGAGCAGTACTTC.

This clonotype was detected a few times. The rearrangement uses TRBV5-6 and TRBJ1-1; D gene unclear. Germline V lookup: CDR1 SGHDT, CDR2 YYEEEE. Trimming stripped 0 bases from V and 5 bases from J, with 8 bases between. The CDR3 extends over 13 amino acids. CDR3 region: CASSLEVTTEAFF. CDR3 coding DNA: TGTGCCAGCAGCTTGGAGGTAACAACTGAAGCTTTCTTT.

This clonotype is classed as medium-sized. The V and J genes are TRBV5-1 and TRBJ1-6; the D gene is possibly TRBD1 (5 bases). CDR1 and CDR2 from the germline V gene are SGHRS and YFSETQ. CDR3 length: 15 residues. V was shortened by 0 bases and J by 8 bases, with 12 bases between the two germline ends. The CDR3 DNA sequence: TGCGCCAGCAGCTTGGGGGACCGCCTGTATTCACCCCTCCACTTT. Residues: CASSLGDRLYSPLHF.

This clonotype was counted many times. The V gene is TRBV5-1, the J gene TRBJ1-5; TRBD1 matches 7 bases. The CDR3 is 14 residues long. From germline, CDR1 is SGHRS and CDR2 YFSETQ. V trimming: 4 bases; J trimming: 6 bases; junction bases outside the gene matches: 7. The CDR3 protein is CASSLETGVQPQHF. Written as DNA, the CDR3 is TGCGCCAGCAGCCTCGAAACAGGGGTTCAGCCCCAGCATTTT.

This clonotype was detected many times. The chain joins TRBV28 to TRBJ2-7, with 10 positions matching TRBD1. V was clipped by 5 bases and J by 2 bases; unmatched bases: 9. The V gene's germline CDR1 is MDHEN and CDR2 SYDVKM. This CDR3 comprises 16 residues. The CDR3 region is CASSGGRGTGAYEQYV. DNA for the CDR3: TGTGCCAGCAGTGGCGGTCGGGGGACAGGGGCCTACGAGCAGTACGTC.

The CDR3 spells CASSDVLTGLNTGELFF. CDR3 coding DNA: TGCGCCAGCAGTGATGTATTGACAGGGCTGAACACCGGGGAGCTGTTTTTT. This chain joins TRBV10-1 and TRBJ2-2; 7 positions agree with TRBD1. V shed 3 bases and J 1 base; nucleotides not matched to a gene: 8. CDR3 length equals 17 residues. CDR1 and CDR2 from the germline V gene are WNHNN and SYGVQD (reference sequence).

This clonotype was recorded a few times. The chain recombines TRBV3-1 with TRBJ2-5; 7 positions match TRBD1. CDR1 is LGHDT and CDR2 is YNNKEL in the germline V gene (reference sequence). The trim removed 4 bases at V and 6 bases at J, leaving 8 bases unmatched. The CDR3 covers 14 residues. CDR3 coding DNA: TGTGCCAGCAGCCGTATAGAGGGGGCCAAGACCCAGTACTTC. Its protein is CASSRIEGAKTQYF.

This clonotype appeared a few times. V and J are TRBV4-2 and TRBJ1-1; 8 bases line up with TRBD1. With V trimmed by 0 bases and J by 10 bases, 13 bases remained unmatched. The CDR3 extends over 16 amino acids. In germline, CDR1 is LGHNA, CDR2 YNFKEQ. The CDR3 spells CASSQDYTQGVNGAFF. DNA for the CDR3: TGTGCCAGCAGCCAAGATTATACACAGGGGGTTAACGGAGCTTTCTTT.

The chain recombines TRBV5-1 with TRBJ1-5, with a weak D call TRBD1 (6 bases). This CDR3 has 15 residues. V was pared by 1 base and J by 3 bases, with 11 bases between. The germline V gene has CDR1 SGHRS and CDR2 YFSETQ. CDR3 residues: CASSLTGHHNQPQHF. For the CDR3, the DNA is TGCGCCAGCAGCTTGACGGGACACCACAATCAGCCCCAGCATTTT. Variable domain in full (rest from reference TRBV5-1 and TRBJ1-5): KAGVTQTPRYLIKTRGQQVTLSCSPISGHRSVSWYQQTPGQGLQFLFEYFSETQRNKGNFPGRFSGRQFSNSRSEMNVSTLELGDSALYLCASSLTGHHNQPQHFGDGTRLSIL.

There are many counts of this clonotype. This chain uses TRBV18 with TRBJ2-5, with D possibly being TRBD2 (5 bases). CDR3 length equals 13 residues. V lost 1 base, J lost 4 bases, and 7 bases lay in between. Per the germline V gene, CDR1 is KGHSH and CDR2 is LQKENI. The CDR3 sequence is CASSPRELETQYF. In DNA, the CDR3 is TGTGCCAGCTCACCACGGGAGTTAGAGACCCAGTACTTC.

The chain couples TRBV4-3 to TRBJ2-6; either TRBD1 or TRBD2 may supply D (5 bases each). V gave up 3 bases and J gave up 2 bases, with 5 bases separating them. CDR3 length: 14 residues. CDR1 and CDR2 from the germline V gene are LGHNA and YSLEER. CDR3: CASSQGAGANVLTF. The CDR3 region has the DNA TGCGCCAGCAGCCAGGGGGCTGGGGCCAACGTCCTGACTTTC.

This clonotype was counted between two and nine times. This chain connects TRBV11-2 to TRBJ2-7; D is ambiguous. The CDR3 loop spans 13 amino acids. Trimming removed 1 base at V and 2 bases at J, with 6 bases between. Germline V gene sequence: CDR1 SGHAT, CDR2 FQNNGV. The CDR3 spells CASSLGRPYEQYV. The CDR3 DNA reads TGTGCCAGCAGCTTAGGGCGACCCTACGAGCAGTACGTC.